These 30 T cell receptor beta chains came from one sample sequenced in a study of brain T cells in children with intractable seizures. Measured with immunoSEQ multiplex PCR; TCRdb has only the in-frame clones, and not every one. Among just under 65,000 clones listed, roughly 95% were seen once. Sample: peripheral blood, taken at surgery. Receptors were obtained from a boy in the first two years of life with focal cortical dysplasia and intractable seizures.

This rearrangement joins TRBV5-4 to TRBJ2-3, with 9 bases aligning to TRBD1. CDR1 and CDR2 (germline): SGHNT, YYREEE (reference sequence). V shed 4 bases, J shed 4 bases, and the junction held 10 bases outside the gene matches. The CDR3 extends over 16 amino acids. CDR3 sequence (DNA): TGTGCCAGCAGCCCCCGGGGGGACAGGGTGCCAGATACGCAGTATTTT. Translation gives CASSPRGDRVPDTQYF.

The rearrangement links TRBV25-1 to TRBJ1-3, with D possibly TRBD1 on 5 matching bases. This CDR3 comprises 14 residues. Deletions cut 2 bases from V and 6 bases from J, with 11 bases between. The germline V gene encodes CDR1 MGHDK and CDR2 SYGVNS. CDR3 residues: CASSEPGVVNTIYF. The CDR3 region has the DNA TGTGCCAGCAGTGAACCGGGGGTCGTAAACACCATATATTTT.

The chain combines TRBV7-9 with TRBJ2-1, with TRBD2 as a possible D gene (6 bases). The CDR3 runs 16 residues. V was trimmed by 1 base and J by 5 bases, leaving 15 bases between them. Germline CDR1 reads SEHNR; CDR2 reads FQNEAQ (reference sequence). Here the CDR3 DNA reads TGTGCCAGCAGCTTAGGGGGCGGGGCGGTCGACAATGAGCAGTTCTTC. It codes for CASSLGGGAVDNEQFF.

V usage is TRBV7-9 and J usage is TRBJ2-2, with 10 bases aligning to TRBD2. J was trimmed by 6 bases and V by 5 bases; bases with no gene match: 6. Per the germline V gene, CDR1 is SEHNR and CDR2 is FQNEAQ (reference sequence). The CDR3 runs to 15 residues. The CDR3 DNA reads as TGTGCCAGCAGCAGACTAGCGGGCGCGTCCGGGGAGCTGTTTTTT. Its translation: CASSRLAGASGELFF. Together with reference TRBV7-9 and TRBJ2-2, the CDR3 gives the full variable domain: DTGVSQNPRHKITKRGQNVTFRCDPISEHNRLYWYRQTLGQGPEFLTYFQNEAQLEKSRLLSDRFSAERPKGSFSTLEIQRTEQGDSAMYLCASSRLAGASGELFFGEGSRLTVL.

This chain uses TRBV5-1 with TRBJ2-6; D gene unclear. This CDR3 has 16 residues. V was cut by 3 bases and J by 0 bases, with 10 bases left in between. Germline lookup yields CDR1 SGHRS and CDR2 YFSETQ. The CDR3, as DNA: TGCGCCAGCAGCTCGCAGGTTCTCTCTGGGGCCAACGTCCTGACTTTC. Amino acid sequence: CASSSQVLSGANVLTF.

The V gene is TRBV4-3, the J gene TRBJ2-7; D is unclear. V dropped 4 bases and J dropped 4 bases, with 17 bases sitting between them. The CDR3 is made up of 15 amino acids. CDR1 is LGHNA, CDR2 YSLEER, per germline. This chain's CDR3 is CASSLSEETFYEQYF. The CDR3 DNA is TGCGCCAGCAGCCTCAGTGAGGAGACTTTTTACGAGCAGTACTTC.

The J gene is TRBJ2-1, the V gene TRBV27; D possibly corresponds to TRBD2 (5 bases). The CDR3 covers 13 residues. The germline V and J ends were trimmed by 10 bases and 5 bases, with 15 bases remaining between them. Germline CDR1 is MNHEY and CDR2 is SMNVEV (reference sequence). DNA of the CDR3: TGTGCCACGGCCTCCTCGGGGAACAATGAGCAGTTCTTC. The encoded protein is CATASSGNNEQFF.

V is TRBV6-1 and J is TRBJ2-1; 12 bases are shared with TRBD2. The CDR3 is made up of 17 amino acids. Germline trimming cut 2 bases from V and 0 bases from J; bases unmatched to any gene: 2. Germline V lookup: CDR1 MNHNS, CDR2 SASEGT. CDR3 sequence (DNA): TGTGCCAGCAGTGAACTAGCGGGGGGGAGCTCCTACAATGAGCAGTTCTTC. Its translation: CASSELAGGSSYNEQFF.

This clone was seen only once. CDR3 protein: CASSLASTGANEKLFF. CDR3 in DNA: TGTGCCAGCAGCTTAGCGTCGACAGGGGCGAATGAAAAACTGTTTTTT. V and J are TRBV7-9 and TRBJ1-4, with TRBD1 matching 8 bases. This CDR3 has 16 amino acids. Trimming removed 0 bases from V and 5 bases from J; junction bases left unmatched: 5. Germline CDR1 SEHNR, CDR2 FQNEAQ (reference sequence).

This clone was detected only once. The rearrangement joins TRBV4-3 to TRBJ2-1; 7 bases are shared with TRBD2. The CDR3 runs to 17 residues. J lost 3 bases, V lost 4 bases, and 12 bases had no gene match. The germline V gene has CDR1 LGHNA and CDR2 YSLEER. The CDR3 loop reads CASSPKAAGDFYNEQFF. DNA of the CDR3: TGCGCCAGCAGCCCCAAGGCCGCGGGAGATTTCTACAATGAGCAGTTCTTC.

This chain joins TRBV10-2 and TRBJ2-7; D is perhaps TRBD1 (6 bases). Germline CDR1 WSHSY, CDR2 SAAADI. This CDR3 is built from 13 residues. The V and J ends lost 8 bases and 0 bases respectively, with 11 bases between them. Written as DNA, the CDR3 is TGCGCCAGCGGGGGCGACTTCTCCTACGAGCAGTACTTC. Translating gives CASGGDFSYEQYF.

The V call is TRBV5-1, the J call TRBJ2-3; TRBD2 agrees at 12 bases. J was trimmed by 5 bases and V by 3 bases; bases with no gene match: 4. The CDR3 is 15 amino acids. CDR1 is SGHRS, CDR2 YFSETQ, per germline. CDR3 protein: CASSSSGGAGDTQYF. The CDR3 nucleotides read TGCGCCAGCAGCTCTAGCGGGGGGGCGGGAGATACGCAGTATTTT.

The rearrangement links TRBV27 to TRBJ2-3, with 9 bases aligning to TRBD1. V dropped 10 bases and J dropped 3; count of bases not matched to a gene: 8. The germline CDR1 and CDR2 sequences are MNHEY and SMNVEV (reference sequence). The CDR3 length is 14 residues. CDR3 nucleotide sequence: TGTGCCACCGCGATAGACAGGGGGACAGATACGCAGTATTTT. It encodes CATAIDRGTDTQYF.

J is TRBJ1-2 and V is TRBV7-8; D gene unclear. The germline CDR1 and CDR2 sequences are SGHVS and FQNEAQ. V lost 1 base and J lost 4, with 7 bases in between. The CDR3 sequence is 13 residues long. The CDR3 protein is CASSLVDRYGYTF. The CDR3 bases are TGTGCCAGCAGCTTAGTAGACCGCTATGGCTACACCTTC.

The genes are TRBV6-5 and TRBJ2-3; TRBD1 is a possible D gene (5 bases). Between the trimmed V and J ends, which lost 0 bases and 3 bases, there was a span of 10 bases. Germline assignment: CDR1 MNHEY and CDR2 SVGAGI. The CDR3 is 15 amino acids. The CDR3 is CASSYSGQGTDTQYF. DNA for the CDR3: TGTGCCAGCAGTTACTCGGGTCAGGGAACAGATACGCAGTATTTT.

This clone showed up just once. This rearrangement joins TRBV28 to TRBJ1-2; TRBD1 aligns across 7 bases. CDR1 and CDR2 (germline): MDHEN, SYDVKM. The CDR3 is made up of 14 amino acids. The V gene end was trimmed by 5 bases and the J gene end by 6 bases; junction bases not matched to a gene: 9. This CDR3 reads CASSLSLTGNGYTF. In DNA form, the CDR3 reads TGTGCCAGCAGTCTTTCCCTGACAGGGAATGGCTACACCTTC.

The chain joins TRBV7-9 to TRBJ1-5, with D unresolved. V lost 1 base and J 6 bases, leaving 4 bases between the germline ends. CDR3 size: 12 residues. The germline gives CDR1 SEHNR, CDR2 FQNEAQ (reference sequence). CDR3 nucleotides: TGTGCCAGCAGCTTAGGGGGTCAGCCCCAGCATTTT. It encodes CASSLGGQPQHF. Combining the CDR3 with reference TRBV7-9 and TRBJ1-5 gives the whole variable domain DTGVSQNPRHKITKRGQNVTFRCDPISEHNRLYWYRQTLGQGPEFLTYFQNEAQLEKSRLLSDRFSAERPKGSFSTLEIQRTEQGDSAMYLCASSLGGQPQHFGDGTRLSIL.

The chain employs TRBV29-1 and TRBJ2-7; no clear D. The CDR3 contains 11 residues. Trimming shortened V by 0 bases and J by 1 base, and 1 base separated the two germline ends. Germline CDR1 is SQVTM and CDR2 is ANQGSEA. The CDR3 DNA is TGCAGCGTTGAAGATTCCTACGAGCAGTACTTC. It translates to CSVEDSYEQYF.

CDR3 protein: CASSQVGLAGGSYNEQFF. The CDR3, as DNA: TGTGCCAGCAGCCAAGTCGGACTAGCGGGGGGCTCCTACAATGAGCAGTTCTTC. The V and J genes are TRBV3-1 (or the pseudogene TRBV3-2) and TRBJ2-1; TRBD2 matches 14 bases. Germline V gene lookup returns CDR1 LGHDT and CDR2 YNNKEL (reference sequence). The CDR3 consists of 18 residues. With 1 base clipped from V and 0 bases from J, the junction kept 2 bases outside the gene matches.

This rearrangement joins TRBV7-2 to TRBJ1-2; D not resolved. Germline values: CDR1 SGHTA, CDR2 FQGNSA. V was cut by 1 base and J by 4 bases, with 10 bases left in between. This CDR3 region has 14 residues. CDR3 DNA sequence: TGTGCCAGCAGCTTAGTACCGACTCTCTATGGCTACACCTTC. Its protein is CASSLVPTLYGYTF.

This clone was seen a single time. V gene TRBV10-3 combines with J gene TRBJ2-7; D call uncertain. CDR1 ENHRY and CDR2 SYGVKD come from the germline V gene. V was trimmed by 4 bases and J by 1 base, leaving 8 bases between them. The CDR3 extends over 13 amino acids. CDR3 sequence reads: CAISGRPSYEQYF. The CDR3 nucleotides read TGTGCCATCAGTGGTCGGCCTTCCTACGAGCAGTACTTC.

J is TRBJ2-5 and V is TRBV7-5; TRBD2, the table's D call, lacks a check against the DNA. TRBV7-5 is a recognized pseudogene. The length of the CDR3 is 14 residues. CDR3 residues: CVRSLAGGDETQYF. Here the CDR3 DNA reads TGTGTCAGAAGCTTAGCAGGGGGGGATGAGACCCAGTACTTC.

The chain is built from TRBV7-2 and TRBJ1-1; no reliable D call. The CDR3 runs 14 residues. Germline V gene lookup returns CDR1 SGHTA and CDR2 FQGNSA. Deletions cut 3 bases from V and 4 bases from J, with 12 bases between. As DNA, the CDR3 is TGTGCCAGCAGCTTCGAAGAGGGTAGCACTGAAGCTTTCTTT. Translated: CASSFEEGSTEAFF.

V usage is TRBV18 and J usage is TRBJ1-3; D ambiguous. CDR1 and CDR2 from the germline V gene are KGHSH and LQKENI. V was clipped by 3 bases and J by 4 bases, with 4 bases between them. This CDR3 has 12 residues. The CDR3 sequence: CASSPEGNTIYF. The CDR3 DNA sequence: TGTGCCAGCTCACCTGAAGGAAACACCATATATTTT.

For the CDR3, the DNA is TGTGCCAGCAGTGAAACTCCCTACGAGCAGTACTTC. Encoded protein: CASSETPYEQYF. V is TRBV25-1 and J is TRBJ2-7, with D unresolved. The CDR3 is made up of 12 amino acids. Deletions cut 2 bases from V and 2 bases from J, with 4 bases between. Per the germline V gene, CDR1 is MGHDK and CDR2 is SYGVNS.

This chain links TRBV11-2 with TRBJ1-1, with D maybe TRBD1 (5 bases). The V gene's germline CDR1 is SGHAT and CDR2 FQNNGV. Trimming removed 6 bases from V and 1 base from J, with 12 bases in between. There are 14 residues in the CDR3. Here the CDR3 DNA reads TGTGCCAGCAGAAATACCGGGACGAACACTGAAGCTTTCTTT. It yields the protein CASRNTGTNTEAFF. Looking up the rest from reference TRBV11-2 and TRBJ1-1 gives the full variable domain: EAGVAQSPRYKIIEKRQSVAFWCNPISGHATLYWYQQILGQGPKLLIQFQNNGVVDDSQLPKDRFSAERLKGVDSTLKIQPAKLEDSAVYLCASRNTGTNTEAFFGQGTRLTVV.

As DNA, the CDR3 is TGTGCCAGCACCCATTTCGGTGGACAGAGCTCTGGAAACACCATATATTTT. This sequence encodes CASTHFGGQSSGNTIYF. The chain carries TRBV7-8 and TRBJ1-3; tentatively, D is TRBD1 (6 bases). Trimming took 7 bases from V and 0 from J, leaving 19 bases between them. In germline, CDR1 is SGHVS, CDR2 FQNEAQ. The CDR3 runs 17 residues.

The chain combines TRBV15 with TRBJ2-7; D is tentatively TRBD1 or TRBD2 (6 bases each). The germline gives CDR1 LNHNV, CDR2 YYDKDF (reference sequence). V lost 5 bases, J lost 0 bases, and 14 bases lay in between. The CDR3 is 15 amino acids. CDR3 nucleotide sequence: TGTGCCACCAGCGTCCGGAGGGGGGCCTCCTACGAGCAGTACTTC. Translated: CATSVRRGASYEQYF. The variable domain in full, with the rest retrieved from reference TRBV15 and TRBJ2-7, is DAMVIQNPRYQVTQFGKPVTLSCSQTLNHNVMYWYQQKSSQAPKLLFHYYDKDFNNEADTPDNFQSRRPNTSFCFLDIRSPGLGDTAMYLCATSVRRGASYEQYFGPGTRLTVT.

The chain joins TRBV5-4 to TRBJ2-2, with 10 bases aligning to TRBD2. V shed 1 base, J shed 0 bases, and the junction held 6 bases outside the gene matches. The CDR3 spans 18 residues. CDR1 and CDR2 (germline): SGHNT, YYREEE (reference sequence). CDR3 nucleotide sequence: TGTGCCAGCAGCTTGAGGTTAGGACTAGCGGCGAACACCGGGGAGCTGTTTTTT. Its translation is CASSLRLGLAANTGELFF.

This chain connects TRBV5-1 to TRBJ1-2; 9 nucleotides agree with TRBD1. CDR3 length: 19 residues. V shed 0 bases, J shed 2 bases, and the junction held 14 bases outside the gene matches. Germline-derived CDR1 and CDR2 are SGHRS and YFSETQ. The CDR3 sequence: CASSLALLAGTGNNYGYTF. CDR3 sequence (DNA): TGCGCCAGCAGCTTGGCGCTTTTGGCCGGGACAGGGAACAACTATGGCTACACCTTC.